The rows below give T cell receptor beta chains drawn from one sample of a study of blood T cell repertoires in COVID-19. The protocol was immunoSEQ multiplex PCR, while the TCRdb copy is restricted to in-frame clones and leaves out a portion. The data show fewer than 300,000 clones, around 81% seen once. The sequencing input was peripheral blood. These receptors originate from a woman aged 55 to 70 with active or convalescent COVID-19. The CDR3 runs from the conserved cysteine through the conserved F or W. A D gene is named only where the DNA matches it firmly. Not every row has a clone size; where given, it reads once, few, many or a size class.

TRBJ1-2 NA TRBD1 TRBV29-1 TGCAGCGTTGCTCGCAATGTACAGGGGGGCTACACCTTC CSVARNVQGGYTF
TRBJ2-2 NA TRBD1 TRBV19 TGTGCCAGTAGTATACTCGGACAGGGAAGCGGGGAGCTGTTTTTT CASSILGQGSGELFF
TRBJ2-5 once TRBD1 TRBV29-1 TGCAGCGTTGACTACAGGGGCCAGGGAGAGACCCAGTACTTC CSVDYRGQGETQYF
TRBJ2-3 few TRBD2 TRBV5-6 TGTGCCAGCAGCTTCAGGACTAGCGGTCGAAATACGCAGTATTTT CASSFRTSGRNTQYF
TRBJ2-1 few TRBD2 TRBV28 TGTGCCAGCACCTTACCCGGGGGGGCTGGGTACAATGAGCAGTTCTTC CASTLPGGAGYNEQFF
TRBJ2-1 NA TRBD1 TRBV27 TGTGCCAGCAGTTTATCACCAGGGGGCAATGAGCAGTTCTTC CASSLSPGGNEQFF
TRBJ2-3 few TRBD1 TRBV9 TGTGCCAGCAGCGGACCTAAACGTCCATCGGGACAGGCATTCACAGATACGCAGTATTTT CASSGPKRPSGQAFTDTQYF
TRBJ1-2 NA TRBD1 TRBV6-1 TGTGCCAGCAGTGAGTTGGGACAGGGGGCCGGCTACACCTTC CASSELGQGAGYTF
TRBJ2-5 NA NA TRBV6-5 TGTGCCAGCAGTTACCAGGGGACGGGGCGCCAAGAGACCCAGTACTTC CASSYQGTGRQETQYF
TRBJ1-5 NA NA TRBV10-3 TGTGCCATCAGTGAGTCGCGAAATCAGCCCCAGCATTTT CAISESRNQPQHF
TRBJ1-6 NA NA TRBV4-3 TGCGCCAGCAGCCTCGGCGGAGATTCACCCCTCCACTTT CASSLGGDSPLHF
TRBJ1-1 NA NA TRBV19 TGTGCCAGTAGTATAGGGGGCGGCACCCGGAACACTGAAGCTTTCTTT CASSIGGGTRNTEAFF
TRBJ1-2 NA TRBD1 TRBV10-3 TGTGCCATCAGGCCTACAGGGGAGATGGGTGGCTACACCTTC CAIRPTGEMGGYTF
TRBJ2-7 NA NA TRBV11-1 TGTGCCAGCAGCTTGGCAGGTAACGAGCAGTACTTC CASSLAGNEQYF
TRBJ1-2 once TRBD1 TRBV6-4 TGTGCCAGCAGTGATACCCGGACAGGGTTCACCTATGGCTACACCTTC CASSDTRTGFTYGYTF
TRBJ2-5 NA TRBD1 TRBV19 TGTGCCAGTAGCACCAATACAGGGGGCAGGGAGACCCAGTACTTC CASSTNTGGRETQYF
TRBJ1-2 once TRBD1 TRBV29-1 TGCAGCTTCCACAGGGGCGCTAACTATGGCTACACCTTC CSFHRGANYGYTF
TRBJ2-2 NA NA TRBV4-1 TGCGCCAGCAGCCAACCGGACAGCACCGGGGAGCTGTTTTTT CASSQPDSTGELFF
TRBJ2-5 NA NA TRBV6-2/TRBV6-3 TGTGCCAGCAGTTATTCTCAGGGATCGATCAACCAAGAGACCCAGTACTTC CASSYSQGSINQETQYF
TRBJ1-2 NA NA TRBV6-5 TGTGCCAGCAGCAACCGGTATGGCTACACCTTC CASSNRYGYTF
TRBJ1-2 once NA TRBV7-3 TGTGCCAGCAGCTTCGCAGTTGGCTATGGCTACACCTTC CASSFAVGYGYTF
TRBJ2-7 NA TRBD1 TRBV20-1 TGCAGTGCTAGTGGGGGAGCAGTACAGGGGAGCTTCTACGAGCAGTACTTC CSASGGAVQGSFYEQYF
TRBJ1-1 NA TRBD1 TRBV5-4 TGTGCCAGCAGCTTGAGGGGGCGGGTCGCTGAAGCTTTCTTT CASSLRGRVAEAFF
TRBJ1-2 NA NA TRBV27 TGTGCCAGCTCCGGACAGCCTAACTATGGCTACACCTTC CASSGQPNYGYTF
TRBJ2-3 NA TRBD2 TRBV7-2 TGTGCCAGCAGCTTAGTGCAGCGGGGGGGCTCTAGAGATACGCAGTATTTT CASSLVQRGGSRDTQYF
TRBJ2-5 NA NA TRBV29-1 TGCAGCGCTGAACCAGGGGAAGAGACCCAGTACTTC CSAEPGEETQYF
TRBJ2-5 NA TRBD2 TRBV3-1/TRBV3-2 TGTGCCAGCTCGCTGTGGCGCGGGGGTGGGGAGACCCAGTACTTC CASSLWRGGGETQYF
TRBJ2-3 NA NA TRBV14 TGTGCCAGCAGCCAATATTCCGGGGATTATACAGATACGCAGTATTTT CASSQYSGDYTDTQYF
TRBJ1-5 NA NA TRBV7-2 TGTGCCAGCAGCCTGGCAGGGAGGTATCAGCCCCAGCATTTT CASSLAGRYQPQHF
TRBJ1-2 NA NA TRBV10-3 TGTGCCATCAGTGCCCCCGGTTACTATGGCTACACCTTC CAISAPGYYGYTF
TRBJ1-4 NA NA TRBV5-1 TGCGCCAGCAGCCCGGGGGGTGAAAAACTGTTTTTT CASSPGGEKLFF
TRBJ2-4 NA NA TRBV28 TGTGCCAGCAGTCTGACATCACCTAAAAACATTCAGTACTTC CASSLTSPKNIQYF
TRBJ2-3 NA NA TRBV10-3 TGTGCCATCAATGGCAGAGGTGGCAACACAGATACGCAGTATTTT CAINGRGGNTDTQYF
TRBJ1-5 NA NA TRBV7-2 TGTGCCAGCAGCAACCCGACAGGAATCTATAGCAATCAGCCCCAGCATTTT CASSNPTGIYSNQPQHF